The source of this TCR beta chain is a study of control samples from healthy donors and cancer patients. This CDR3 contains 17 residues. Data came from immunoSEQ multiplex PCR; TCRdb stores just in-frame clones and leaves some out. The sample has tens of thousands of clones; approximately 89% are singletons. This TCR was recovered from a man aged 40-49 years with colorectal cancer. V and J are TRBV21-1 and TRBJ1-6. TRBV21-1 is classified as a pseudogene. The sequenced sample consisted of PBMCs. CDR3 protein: CASSKVNFSSYNSPLHF. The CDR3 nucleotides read TGTGCCAGCAGCAAAGTTAACTTCAGCTCCTATAATTCACCCCTCCACTTT.